This TCR beta chain was recovered during a study of cytomegalovirus exposure and HLA in healthy donors. Study-wide results and limits: Available immune exposure information was restricted to CMV serostatus only.

The PCR employed 60 Vbeta primers together with 13 Jbeta primers. The protocol was immunoSEQ multiplex PCR, while the TCRdb copy is restricted to in-frame clones and leaves out a portion. The sample contains about 31,000 clones, approximately 87% of which appear only once. This CDR3 region has 14 residues. The germline CDR1 and CDR2 sequences are MGHRA and YSYEKL. V shed 1 base and J shed 3 bases, with 10 bases lying between them. This clone was seen just once. Its antigen is still unknown. The sequence derives from a boy aged 5-17 years in good health and CMV-seronegative. This sequence joins TRBV4-1 and TRBJ2-7; D may be TRBD2 (5 bases). Sample: PBMCs. In nucleotides, the CDR3 is TGCGCCAGCAGCCAAGTTCCCAGCGGCTACGAGCAGTACTTC. Protein: CASSQVPSGYEQYF.